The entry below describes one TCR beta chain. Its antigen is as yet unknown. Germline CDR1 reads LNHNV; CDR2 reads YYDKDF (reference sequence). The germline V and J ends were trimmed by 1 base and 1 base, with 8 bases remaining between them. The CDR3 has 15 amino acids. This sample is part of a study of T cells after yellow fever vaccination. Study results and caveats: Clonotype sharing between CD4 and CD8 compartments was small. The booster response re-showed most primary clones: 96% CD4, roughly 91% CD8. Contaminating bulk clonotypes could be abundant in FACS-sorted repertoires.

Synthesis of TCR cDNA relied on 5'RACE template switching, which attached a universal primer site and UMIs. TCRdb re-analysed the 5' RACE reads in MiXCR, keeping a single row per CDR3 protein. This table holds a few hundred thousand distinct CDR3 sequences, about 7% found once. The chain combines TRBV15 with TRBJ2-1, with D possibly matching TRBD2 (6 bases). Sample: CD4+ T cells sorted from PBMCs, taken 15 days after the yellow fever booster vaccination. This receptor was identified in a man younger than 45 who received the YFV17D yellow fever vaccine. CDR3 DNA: TGTGCCACCAGCAGAGGGGCGGGGTCCTACAATGAGCAGTTCTTC. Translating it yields CATSRGAGSYNEQFF.